In its sample, the clone carrying this T cell receptor (beta chain) was seen a few times. These data originate in a study of Graves' ophthalmopathy and Graves' hyperthyroidism. Trimming took 1 base from V and 5 from J, leaving 17 bases between them. Germline V gene data show CDR1 as LNHNV and CDR2 as YYDKDF (reference sequence). This CDR3 spans 16 amino acids. The TCR beta CDR3 regions underwent amplification from RNA transcripts. HTBI primers served in a first-round RT-PCR, which a second-round multiplex PCR followed. TCRdb reprocessed the multiplex PCR reads with MiXCR, giving one entry per CDR3 protein. The sample contains 900,000 to 1,200,000 distinct CDR3 sequences, about 36% of which appear only once.

This chain joins TRBV15 and TRBJ2-5; no definite D call. The sequenced material came from peripheral blood or thyroid tissue (not recorded which). The receptor was derived from an adult man with Graves' hyperthyroidism. The CDR3 DNA reads as TGTGCCACCAGCAGAGGGGCGCAAGTCGGCGGTGAGACCCAGTACTTC. Protein product: CATSRGAQVGGETQYF.